This entry lists 17 T cell receptor beta chains sequenced from one sample in a study of T cell responses to AZD1222 COVID-19 vaccine. Profiled with immunoSEQ multiplex PCR; TCRdb holds only in-frame clones, not every one. The table lists 95,000 or so clones, about 88% of them singletons, with less than 3.5% in the top ten. Specimen: peripheral blood, collected on day 0 of AZD1222 vaccination. The receptors here all came from an adult in good health.

The gene calls are TRBV11-3 and TRBJ2-1, with 7 positions matching TRBD2. Per germline, CDR1 SGHNT and CDR2 YENEEA. The J segment lost 8 bases and the V segment lost 4 bases, leaving 5 bases of the junction unmatched. CDR3 length: 13 residues. The CDR3 sequence: CASSSPRGDEQFF. CDR3 coding DNA: TGTGCCAGCAGCTCGCCTCGGGGGGATGAGCAGTTCTTC.

This clone was observed a handful of times. This rearrangement joins TRBV20-1 to TRBJ1-3; D unclear. Trimming removed 3 bases from V and 0 bases from J, with 6 bases in between. This CDR3 region has 13 residues. The V gene's germline CDR1 is DFQATT and CDR2 SNEGSKA (reference sequence). CDR3 amino acids: CSASISSGNTIYF. CDR3 DNA: TGCAGTGCTAGTATCAGCTCTGGAAACACCATATATTTT.

The DNA for the CDR3 is TGTGCCAGTAGTAAGACAGGGCTCAGCAATCAGCCCCAGCATTTT. It translates to CASSKTGLSNQPQHF. The gene calls are TRBV19 and TRBJ1-5; 7 bases are shared with TRBD1. The ends lost 4 bases at V and 1 base at J; junction bases unmatched: 4. Germline V gene lookup returns CDR1 LNHDA and CDR2 SQIVND (reference sequence). This CDR3 region has 15 residues.

V and J are TRBV7-9 and TRBJ1-2, with D uncertain. Trimming removed 6 bases at V and 5 bases at J, with 16 bases between. Per the germline V gene, CDR1 is SEHNR and CDR2 is FQNEAQ (reference sequence). CDR3 length: 14 amino acids. The DNA of the CDR3 is TGTGCCAGCAGTTCTGCCGGCCGGGAGTATGGCTACACCTTC. Protein product: CASSSAGREYGYTF.

The chain is built from TRBV29-1 and TRBJ1-1; 9 bases line up with TRBD1. The CDR3 runs 13 residues. Germline V lookup: CDR1 SQVTM, CDR2 ANQGSEA. Trimming removed 5 bases from V and 3 bases from J; junction bases left unmatched: 4. As DNA, the CDR3 is TGCAGCGTTCTACAGGGGGCGGACACTGAAGCTTTCTTT. Protein: CSVLQGADTEAFF.

The V call is TRBV28, the J call TRBJ1-1, with a tentative D call TRBD1 (5 bases). The germline V gene encodes CDR1 MDHEN and CDR2 SYDVKM. The CDR3 length is 13 residues. With 3 bases removed from V and 11 bases from J, the gap between germline ends came to 16 bases. The CDR3 here is CASSFGLQVLAFF. CDR3 sequence (DNA): TGTGCCAGCAGTTTTGGTTTACAGGTCCTGGCTTTCTTT.

The count of this clone is one. This chain links TRBV29-1 with TRBJ2-5; TRBD1 or TRBD2 may be the D gene (5 bases each). Between the trimmed V and J ends, which lost 6 bases and 4 bases, there was a span of 18 bases. The CDR3 contains 14 residues. Germline V gives CDR1 SQVTM, CDR2 ANQGSEA. The CDR3 bases are TGCAGCGTCCCCCCCGGGACGACTGGAGAGACCCAGTACTTC. It encodes CSVPPGTTGETQYF.

The count of this clone is one. The rearrangement joins TRBV7-3 to TRBJ2-1; D unclear. In germline, CDR1 is SGHTA, CDR2 FQGTGA. The CDR3 consists of 13 residues. Trimming removed 1 base from V and 10 bases from J, with 11 bases in between. Here the CDR3 reads CASSLRPVGEQFF. The CDR3 coding sequence is TGTGCCAGCAGCTTAAGACCCGTCGGGGAGCAGTTCTTC.

V usage is TRBV6-5 and J usage is TRBJ2-7; the D gene is possibly TRBD1 (6 bases). V gave up 6 bases and J gave up 8 bases, with 20 bases separating them. This CDR3 spans 14 amino acids. Germline-derived CDR1 and CDR2 are MNHEY and SVGAGI. This chain's CDR3 is CASSLGDTQIKQYF. For the CDR3, the DNA is TGTGCCAGCAGCTTGGGGGACACTCAGATTAAGCAGTACTTC.

The chain links TRBV6-2 or TRBV6-3 to TRBJ1-1; D is unresolved. V was trimmed by 6 bases and J by 1 base, leaving 9 bases between them. This CDR3 is 13 amino acids long. CDR1 is MNHEY and CDR2 is SVGEGT in the germline V gene. This CDR3 reads CASSPTENTEAFF. CDR3 sequence (DNA): TGTGCCAGCAGCCCGACGGAGAACACTGAAGCTTTCTTT.

CDR3 sequence: CASSKDPNYNEQFF. The CDR3, as DNA: TGTGCCAGCAGCAAAGACCCGAACTACAATGAGCAGTTCTTC. The chain links TRBV21-1 to TRBJ2-1. TRBV21-1 constitutes a pseudogene. This CDR3 is built from 14 residues.

The chain recombines TRBV6-5 with TRBJ2-1; D is unresolved. Germline CDR1 is MNHEY and CDR2 is SVGAGI. The CDR3 has 14 residues. Between the trimmed V and J ends, which lost 5 bases and 4 bases, there was a span of 12 bases. The CDR3 region is CASSPGPRYNEQFF. The CDR3 nucleotides read TGTGCCAGCAGTCCCGGGCCCCGATACAATGAGCAGTTCTTC.

This clone has a handful of counts. This sequence joins TRBV7-8 and TRBJ2-2; D perhaps matches TRBD2 (6 bases). V lost 5 bases and J lost 1, with 14 bases in between. The CDR3 length is 16 residues. Germline V gives CDR1 SGHVS, CDR2 FQNEAQ. DNA of the CDR3: TGTGCCAGCAGCCCGTGGGTGGGGGGGAACACCGGGGAGCTGTTTTTT. Amino acids: CASSPWVGGNTGELFF. The variable domain in full, with the rest retrieved from reference TRBV7-8 and TRBJ2-2, is GAGVSQSPRYKVAKRGQDVALRCDPISGHVSLFWYQQALGQGPEFLTYFQNEAQLDKSGLPSDRFFAERPEGSVSTLKIQRTQQEDSAVYLCASSPWVGGNTGELFFGEGSRLTVL.

The chain couples TRBV6-5 to TRBJ1-1; no reliable D call. V lost 8 bases and J lost 3, with 13 bases in between. The CDR3 consists of 13 residues. CDR1 is MNHEY, CDR2 SVGAGI, per germline. The CDR3 loop is CASPGEEDTEAFF. Here the CDR3 DNA reads TGTGCCAGCCCCGGGGAAGAGGACACTGAAGCTTTCTTT.

This clone was recorded only once. The chain joins TRBV10-3 to TRBJ1-5; possible D gene TRBD1, 5 bases. Germline V gene sequence: CDR1 ENHRY, CDR2 SYGVKD. V lost 0 bases and J 4 bases, leaving 10 bases between the germline ends. This CDR3 is built from 15 residues. Here the CDR3 reads CAISESRAGNQPQHF. Here the CDR3 DNA reads TGTGCCATCAGTGAGTCGAGGGCAGGGAATCAGCCCCAGCATTTT.

V gene TRBV5-5 combines with J gene TRBJ1-2; 8 positions match TRBD1. The CDR3 loop spans 15 amino acids. CDR1 and CDR2 from the germline V gene are SGHKS and YYEKEE (reference sequence). V trimming: 3 bases; J trimming: 3 bases; junction bases outside the gene matches: 7. In DNA form, the CDR3 reads TGTGCCAGCAGCTCAAGGACAGGGATGGACTATGGCTACACCTTC. Residues: CASSSRTGMDYGYTF.

This clone was seen only once. V usage is TRBV18 and J usage is TRBJ2-3; D call uncertain. CDR1 KGHSH and CDR2 LQKENI come from the germline V gene. The V end was cut by 3 bases, the J end by 0 bases, with 10 bases between. This CDR3 comprises 15 residues. CDR3 residues: CASSPVKGSTDTQYF. In nucleotides, the CDR3 is TGTGCCAGCTCACCTGTTAAGGGCAGCACAGATACGCAGTATTTT.